These 21 T cell receptor beta chains came from one sample sequenced in a study of blood T cell repertoires in COVID-19. TCRdb's copy holds only in-frame clones and misses some; the assay was immunoSEQ multiplex PCR. The sample includes 40,000 to 55,000 clones, roughly 90% of them seen just once. Sequenced sample: peripheral blood. All receptors derive from a human donor in a cohort sampled during active COVID-19.

The chain carries TRBV29-1 and TRBJ1-1, with D perhaps TRBD1 (5 bases). Trimming removed 4 bases from V and 8 bases from J, with 8 bases in between. CDR1 is SQVTM, CDR2 ANQGSEA, per germline. The CDR3 loop spans 10 amino acids. In DNA form, the CDR3 reads TGCAGCGTTGCCAACAGGGAAGCTTTCTTT. It specifies CSVANREAFF.

V usage is TRBV7-8 and J usage is TRBJ2-3; 8 bases map to TRBD2. The V gene's germline CDR1 is SGHVS and CDR2 FQNEAQ. Trimming at V came to 0 bases and at J to 2 bases, leaving 13 bases not matched to a gene. The CDR3 extends over 19 amino acids. DNA of the CDR3: TGTGCCAGCAGCTTAGCCGGCGGGGTTACGGGGGGGGCCACAGATACGCAGTATTTT. It yields the protein CASSLAGGVTGGATDTQYF.

The chain carries TRBV18 and TRBJ2-5; 7 nucleotides agree with TRBD1. The trim removed 1 base at V and 4 bases at J, leaving 9 bases unmatched. CDR1 KGHSH and CDR2 LQKENI come from the germline V gene. CDR3 length: 16 residues. The CDR3: CASSPRTTGQGETQYF. The DNA for the CDR3 is TGTGCCAGCTCACCACGAACGACAGGGCAAGGAGAGACCCAGTACTTC.

The V gene is TRBV7-3, the J gene TRBJ2-1; 13 positions agree with TRBD2. Germline loops: CDR1 SGHTA, CDR2 FQGTGA. The CDR3 sequence is 16 residues long. Unmatched junction bases numbered 1, after V lost 3 bases and J lost 2 bases. The CDR3 region is CASSLGLAGPYNEQFF. The CDR3 region has the DNA TGTGCCAGCAGCTTGGGACTAGCGGGGCCCTACAATGAGCAGTTCTTC.

In its sample, this clone was seen once. The CDR3 loop reads CATSDFTSGGAFEQFF. CDR3 nucleotide sequence: TGTGCCACCAGTGATTTTACTAGCGGGGGGGCCTTTGAGCAGTTCTTC. The chain employs TRBV24-1 and TRBJ2-1; 13 bases match TRBD2. V gave up 1 base and J gave up 9 bases; unmatched junction bases: 5. This CDR3 contains 16 residues. CDR1 is KGHDR, CDR2 SFDVKD, per germline.

V is TRBV5-4 and J is TRBJ2-7, with D unresolved. CDR1 and CDR2 (germline): SGHNT, YYREEE (reference sequence). Trimming removed 2 bases at V and 3 bases at J, with 6 bases between. The CDR3 extends over 12 amino acids. The CDR3 sequence is CASSLHSYEQYF. The CDR3, as DNA: TGTGCCAGCAGCTTACACAGCTACGAGCAGTACTTC.

The chain uses TRBV5-6 and TRBJ1-2; 7 bases are a match to TRBD1. In germline, CDR1 is SGHDT, CDR2 YYEEEE. The CDR3 is 13 amino acids. After removal of 6 bases from V and 4 bases from J, the junction contained 6 bases not matched to a gene. DNA of the CDR3: TGTGCCAGCACCCCTCAGGGGGTCTATGGCTACACCTTC. As protein: CASTPQGVYGYTF.

The chain employs TRBV12-3 or TRBV12-4 and TRBJ1-1, with a weak D call TRBD1 (6 bases). The CDR3 extends over 13 amino acids. V dropped 3 bases and J dropped 7 bases, with 12 bases sitting between them. The CDR3 sequence: CASSFADSLEAFF. DNA for the CDR3: TGTGCCAGCAGTTTTGCGGACAGTCTTGAAGCTTTCTTT.

The gene calls are TRBV4-1 and TRBJ2-2, with D perhaps TRBD1 (5 bases). CDR3 length: 16 amino acids. Germline lookup yields CDR1 MGHRA and CDR2 YSYEKL. V lost 0 bases and J 4 bases, leaving 12 bases between the germline ends. CDR3: CASSQDLGTGTGELFF. CDR3 nucleotides: TGCGCCAGCAGCCAAGATCTAGGTACAGGCACCGGGGAGCTGTTTTTT.

V is TRBV5-1 and J is TRBJ2-5; 8 bases are a match to TRBD1. Unmatched junction bases numbered 9, after V lost 4 bases and J lost 7 bases. The V gene's germline CDR1 is SGHRS and CDR2 YFSETQ. The CDR3 runs 14 residues. CDR3 sequence (DNA): TGCGCCAGCAGCCCTGGACAGGGAACAGGGACCCAGTACTTC. It translates to CASSPGQGTGTQYF.

This chain uses TRBV6-2 or TRBV6-3 with TRBJ2-7; perhaps TRBD2 as D (5 bases). In germline, CDR1 is MNHEY, CDR2 SVGEGT. There are 13 residues in the CDR3. Trimming cost V 5 bases and J 2 bases, with 10 bases left between them. The CDR3 reads CASSQTGTYEQYF. The CDR3 DNA is TGTGCCAGCAGTCAGACCGGGACCTACGAGCAGTACTTC.

This chain's CDR3 is CASSLAGGRETQYF. The CDR3 nucleotides are TGTGCCAGCAGTTTAGCGGGGGGGCGGGAGACCCAGTACTTC. The chain links TRBV3-1 (or the pseudogene TRBV3-2) to TRBJ2-5; 11 bases match TRBD2. The CDR3 extends over 14 amino acids. The V gene's germline CDR1 is LGHDT and CDR2 YNNKEL (reference sequence). J gave up 5 bases and V 6 bases, and 5 bases lay outside the gene matches.

This clone was recorded a few times. The chain is built from TRBV19 and TRBJ1-5; D is uncertain. Deletions cut 5 bases from V and 10 bases from J, with 15 bases between. The CDR3 contains 13 residues. The germline gives CDR1 LNHDA, CDR2 SQIVND (reference sequence). The CDR3 loop reads CASSSRRLDPQHF. The CDR3 nucleotides are TGTGCCAGTAGTTCTAGGAGGCTGGATCCCCAGCATTTT.

The chain employs TRBV18 and TRBJ1-5; the D is unclear. CDR1 KGHSH and CDR2 LQKENI come from the germline V gene. The CDR3 runs to 13 residues. Between the trimmed V and J ends, which lost 2 bases and 5 bases, there was a span of 7 bases. The CDR3 region is CASSPDGDQPQHF. Written as DNA, the CDR3 is TGTGCCAGCTCACCAGATGGAGATCAGCCCCAGCATTTT.

The chain carries TRBV21-1 and TRBJ2-2; whether TRBD2, the table's D call, matches the DNA was not checked. TRBV21-1 is listed as a pseudogene. The CDR3 contains 18 residues. As DNA, the CDR3 is TGTGCCAGCAGCAAAGAGGGAGCGGGGGGCCCCAACACCGGGGAGCTGTTTTTT. Translating gives CASSKEGAGGPNTGELFF.

The chain joins TRBV15 to TRBJ1-6, with 9 bases lining up with TRBD1. With V trimmed by 5 bases and J by 7 bases, 6 bases remained unmatched. Looked up from germline, CDR1 is LNHNV and CDR2 is YYDKDF (reference sequence). The CDR3 spans 15 residues. Here the CDR3 reads CATSRDRAENSPLHF. The CDR3 nucleotides read TGTGCCACCAGCCGGGACAGGGCGGAAAATTCACCCCTCCACTTT.

V usage is TRBV14 and J usage is TRBJ2-7; 8 bases map to TRBD1. This CDR3 is built from 15 residues. CDR1 and CDR2 from the germline V gene are SGHDN and FVKESK. J gave up 3 bases and V 4 bases, and 8 bases lay outside the gene matches. The CDR3 reads CASSPRTGLLYEQYF. CDR3 nucleotide sequence: TGTGCCAGCAGCCCCCGGACAGGGCTCCTCTACGAGCAGTACTTC.

J is TRBJ1-5 and V is TRBV3-1 (or the pseudogene TRBV3-2); D gene uncertain. V was trimmed by 1 base and J by 5 bases, leaving 3 bases between them. Germline lookup yields CDR1 LGHDT and CDR2 YNNKEL (reference sequence). This CDR3 has 12 amino acids. The CDR3 bases are TGTGCCAGCAGCCAAGCCGATCAGCCCCAGCATTTT. Translation gives CASSQADQPQHF.

The chain is built from TRBV5-4 and TRBJ1-1, with TRBD1 as a possible D gene (5 bases). The CDR3 loop spans 14 amino acids. CDR1 and CDR2 (germline): SGHNT, YYREEE (reference sequence). Trimming removed 0 bases at V and 1 base at J, with 7 bases between. DNA for the CDR3: TGTGCCAGCAGCTTGGCCAGGGCGAACACTGAAGCTTTCTTT. Encoded protein: CASSLARANTEAFF.

This rearrangement joins TRBV5-1 to TRBJ1-2; 7 bases align to TRBD1. The CDR3 runs 15 residues. Germline V CDR1 and CDR2: SGHRS, YFSETQ. Losses at the gene ends were 9 bases for V and 4 bases for J; bases not matched to a gene: 15. CDR3 protein: CANPPGDSRIYGYTF. Written as DNA, the CDR3 is TGCGCCAACCCTCCCGGGGACAGCCGGATCTATGGCTACACCTTC.

The V and J genes are TRBV10-3 and TRBJ2-7; 10 nucleotides line up with TRBD2. The germline CDR1 and CDR2 sequences are ENHRY and SYGVKD. Unmatched junction bases numbered 10, after V lost 4 bases and J lost 4 bases. The CDR3 covers 16 residues. Here the CDR3 reads CAISAGRLAGAYEQYF. As DNA, the CDR3 is TGTGCCATCAGTGCGGGTCGTCTAGCGGGGGCATACGAGCAGTACTTC.